This T cell receptor (beta chain) appears in the sequencing data of a study of T cells in Graves' hyperthyroidism and ophthalmopathy. Patients having uncontrolled infection, another autoimmune disease, pregnancy or lactation were not included. CDR3 length: 16 amino acids. V shed 0 bases and J 3 bases; nucleotides not matched to a gene: 10. Looked up from germline, CDR1 is DFQATT and CDR2 is SNEGSKA (reference sequence). RNA transcripts were the template for amplifying TCR beta CDR3 regions. An initial round of RT-PCR targeting the TCR CDR3 relied on the HTBI primer set. MiXCR, applied by TCRdb to the multiplex PCR reads, yields one record per CDR3 protein. The sample yields 500,000 to 750,000 distinct CDR3 sequences, about half seen once. There are many counts of this clonotype.

The J gene is TRBJ2-7, the V gene TRBV20-1; 8 bases align to TRBD1. The sample comprised peripheral blood or thyroid tissue (not recorded which). The clonotype was recovered from a woman aged 18-29 years with Graves' hyperthyroidism. The CDR3 DNA is TGCAGTGCTAGAGATCGGGCAGGGGGCTGGGACTACGAGCAGTACTTC. This codes for CSARDRAGGWDYEQYF.